This TCR beta chain is from a study of a mutant IDH1 vaccine in newly diagnosed glioma. Study in general: Vaccination was launched 4-6 weeks after radiotherapy alone, or with temozolomide cycles. Averaging 40.4 years of age, treated patients were roughly 60% male and around 40% female.

Regarding this clone: Its antigen is unidentified.

CDR3 size: 17 residues. V lost 4 bases, J lost 0 bases, and 20 bases lay in between. The germline V gene has CDR1 SGHDT and CDR2 YYEEEE. Repertoires were generated with immunoSEQ multiplex PCR, while TCRdb's copy carries only in-frame clones and drops some. The data show some 33,000 clones, with under 80% seen just once and around 24% held by the top ten. Time point defined: week 11, during vaccination. The study gave 300 ug of mutant IDH1 20-mer peptide per vaccine dose, with topical imiquimod. Tumors from donors were new WHO grade 3 or 4 IDH1-mutant astrocytomas with ATRX loss. Sequences were derived from PBMCs, sampled from a glioma patient whose treatment included an IDH1 peptide vaccine. The receptor was derived from a man aged 25-40 years with glioma. The chain uses TRBV5-6 and TRBJ2-7, with D possibly matching TRBD1 (6 bases). CDR3 nucleotide sequence: TGTGCCAGCAGCCCACACGGACAGTTCCGCAGCTCCTACGAGCAGTACTTC. Protein: CASSPHGQFRSSYEQYF.